The TCR beta chain described here comes from a study of long-term antiretroviral therapy in people with HIV (dated by TCRdb to 2021 to 2024). For the wider study: The earliest samples were collected roughly a decade before the 2015 WHO recommendation for immediate ART, at a time when ART was usually postponed until CD4 counts fell. A retrospective serial study tested whether ART initiation and durable HIV suppression were associated with changes in peripheral blood TRB repertoire composition and diversity. A total of about 200 cryopreserved PBMC samples were contributed to the cohort by 30 adults with confirmed HIV infection, with samples collected serially over a mean of roughly six years (range 1-12). Of the approximately 30 participants with HIV, approximately twelve were female. No cross-contamination during QIAcube processing was seen in test extractions of a monoclonal T-cell line run alongside about 33 polyclonal samples. On the study overall, not on this receptor specifically: ART initiation was associated with a significant increase in TRB diversity, but diversity stayed significantly below transplant donor controls even after long-term ART. The samples were dated from 2004 to 2017, and the ART regimens that were used may be less effective than current ART regimens. Because pre-ART samples had limited cell numbers, profiling was done on unsorted PBMC rather than on sorted CD4+ and CD8+ T cells. The repertoire was dominated across all time points by expanded TRB clones identified before ART initiation, although this dominance was seen to fluctuate and to decrease in many PLHIV after ART. Owing to limited PBMC availability, only the TCR beta chain was sequenced, without alpha chain pairing. Inferences about post-ART repertoire changes are limited because no data were available on ART adherence, viral resistance or therapy changes. Narrower CDR3 length ranges were observed in HIV repertoires than in controls, and an antigen-experienced repertoire with only a slight naive shift after ART was suggested by the network structure.

Participants were included only if at least one PBMC sample before ART initiation and at least two post-ART samples were available. All participants with HIV were treated in the United States of America. Before DNA extraction, cryopreserved samples containing about 0.95-10 million PBMC were thawed and washed. At the time of the earliest PBMC sample for each participant with HIV, ages ranged from about 23 to 60 years. Per participant, PBMC samples came from 1-4 timepoints prior to ART initiation and 2-8 timepoints following ART initiation, for a median of 7 samples. For every participant, serial HIV viral load, CD4+ T-cell count, ART history and demographic data were obtained. Genomic DNA was extracted from unsorted PBMC with a Qiagen kit on a QIAcube, processed in batches of 12 samples. The immunoSEQ hsTCRB v3.0 assay was used at survey level resolution to sequence the TRB variable region. A depth of roughly 40,000-50,000 T-cell genomes per sample was targeted for TRB sequencing. Pooled TRB libraries were sequenced on an Illumina MiSeq with a v3 150-cycle kit. From the authors' description of their analysis: Repertoire analysis ran in R within a reproducible Nextflow workflow covering QC, data transformation and analysis. Custom analyses were implemented in LymphoSeq2, an R package for AIRR-Seq data exploration. Four samples that yielded fewer than 5000 total TRB sequences were excluded, so that approximately 170 HIV repertoires were analyzed. Among the roughly 200 retained HIV repertoires, 59 were collected before ART initiation and 120 to 140 were collected after ART initiation. Repertoires were downsampled to 5000 TRB nucleotide sequences, and summary statistics were averaged over 100 downsampling iterations. The analysis kept only TRB sequences whose CDR3 regions were at least seven amino acids long. Diversity was assessed using a clonality score derived from Shannon entropy and using the Gini coefficient. In the repertoire networks, any two of the top 5000 CDR3 amino acid sequences were linked whenever the two sequences differed by an edit distance of one. GLIPH2 predicted antigen specificity groups and MHC restriction for TRB CDR3 amino acid sequences. To flag known associations with CMV, EBV, HIV or tissue antigens, CDR3 amino acid sequences were compared against VDJdb and McPAS-TCR. Pre-ART, post-ART and control groups were compared with Wilcoxon signed-rank tests and Holm-Bonferroni correction. Held by TCRdb, this immuneACCESS table contains in-frame sequences only and omits some clones. Under half of the omission traces to an unresolved V gene where checked; the cause of the rest is unknown. D and trimming were read from the DNA, whereas the V and J calls and clone size are those reported in that table. A total of roughly 36,000 clones appear in this sample, about 83% of them only once. Clones ranked in the top ten supply roughly 8.6% of the sample.

The CDR3 holds 15 amino acids from the cysteine to the phenylalanine. The kept DNA is CDR3 alone, 45 bases in frame from the first base. Per the germline V gene, SGHDT is the CDR1 and YYEEEE is the CDR2. The trim is 0 bases for V and 6 bases for J, with a gap of 16 bases between the germline ends. As regards this clone: Its antigen remains unidentified. No quality values exist for individual bases; no much larger clone is one base distant.

The TCR was taken from a man aged 18 to 35 with HIV. Material: unsorted PBMCs, obtained 0.4 years before starting antiretroviral therapy. The chain links TRBV5-6 with TRBJ2-7; tentative D gene TRBD1, with 5 bases matching. The sequence in DNA is TGTGCCAGCAGCTTGGGGCCAGGGCAAGACGTCGAGCAGTACTTC. It translates as CASSLGPGQDVEQYF. The CDR3, completed at both ends by the reference TRBV5-6 and TRBJ2-7 genes, gives the full variable domain DAGVTQSPTHLIKTRGQQVTLRCSPKSGHDTVSWYQQALGQGPQFIFQYYEEEERQRGNFPDRFSGHQFPNYSSELNVNALLLGDSALYLCASSLGPGQDVEQYFGPGTRLTVT.